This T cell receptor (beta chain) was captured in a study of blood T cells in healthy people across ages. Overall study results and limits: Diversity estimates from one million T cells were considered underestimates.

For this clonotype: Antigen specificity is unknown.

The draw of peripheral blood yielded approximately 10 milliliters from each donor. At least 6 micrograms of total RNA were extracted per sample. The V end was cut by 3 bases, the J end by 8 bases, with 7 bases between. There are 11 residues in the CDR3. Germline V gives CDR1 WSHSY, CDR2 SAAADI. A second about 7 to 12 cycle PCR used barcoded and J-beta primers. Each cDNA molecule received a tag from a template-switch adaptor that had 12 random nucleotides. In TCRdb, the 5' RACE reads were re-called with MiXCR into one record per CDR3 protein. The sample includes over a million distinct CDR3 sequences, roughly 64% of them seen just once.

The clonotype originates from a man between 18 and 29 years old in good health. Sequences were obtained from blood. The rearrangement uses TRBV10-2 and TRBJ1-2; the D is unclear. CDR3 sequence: CASSDALGYTF. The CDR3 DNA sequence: TGCGCCAGCAGTGACGCCTTGGGCTACACCTTC.